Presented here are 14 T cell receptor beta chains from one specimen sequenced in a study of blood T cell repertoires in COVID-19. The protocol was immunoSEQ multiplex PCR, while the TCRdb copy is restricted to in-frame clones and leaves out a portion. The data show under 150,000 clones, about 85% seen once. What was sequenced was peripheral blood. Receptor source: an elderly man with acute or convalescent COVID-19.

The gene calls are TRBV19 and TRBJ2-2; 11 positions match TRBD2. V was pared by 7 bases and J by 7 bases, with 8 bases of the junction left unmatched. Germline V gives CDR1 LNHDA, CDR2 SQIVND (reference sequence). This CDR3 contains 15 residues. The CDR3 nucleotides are TGTGCCAGTATTCAGACTAGCGGGGCTGGCGGGGAGCTGTTTTTT. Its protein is CASIQTSGAGGELFF.

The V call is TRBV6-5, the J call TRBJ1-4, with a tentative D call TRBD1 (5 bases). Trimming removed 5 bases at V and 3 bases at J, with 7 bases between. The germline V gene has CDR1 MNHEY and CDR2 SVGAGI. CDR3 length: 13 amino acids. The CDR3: CASSKGSNEKLFF. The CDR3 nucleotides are TGTGCCAGCAGTAAGGGGTCTAATGAAAAACTGTTTTTT.

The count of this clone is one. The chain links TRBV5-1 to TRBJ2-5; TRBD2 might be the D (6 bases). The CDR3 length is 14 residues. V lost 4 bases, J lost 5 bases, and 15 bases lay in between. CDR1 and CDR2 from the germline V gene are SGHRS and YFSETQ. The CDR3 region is CASSPGSGGETQYF. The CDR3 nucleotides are TGCGCCAGCAGCCCCGGAAGTGGGGGGGAGACCCAGTACTTC.

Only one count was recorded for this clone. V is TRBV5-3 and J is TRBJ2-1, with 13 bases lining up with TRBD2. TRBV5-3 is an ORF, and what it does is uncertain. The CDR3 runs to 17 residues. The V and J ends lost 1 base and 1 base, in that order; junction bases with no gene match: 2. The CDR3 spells CARSLRTSGSSYNEQFF. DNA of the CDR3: TGTGCCAGAAGCTTGAGGACTAGCGGGAGTTCCTACAATGAGCAGTTCTTC.

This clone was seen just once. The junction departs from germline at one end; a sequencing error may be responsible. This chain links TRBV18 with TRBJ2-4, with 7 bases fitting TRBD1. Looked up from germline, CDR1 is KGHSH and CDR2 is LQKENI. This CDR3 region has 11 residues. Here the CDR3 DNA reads TGTGCCAGCTCTCCCCGGGACAGACTACATTTC. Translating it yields CASSPRDRLHF.

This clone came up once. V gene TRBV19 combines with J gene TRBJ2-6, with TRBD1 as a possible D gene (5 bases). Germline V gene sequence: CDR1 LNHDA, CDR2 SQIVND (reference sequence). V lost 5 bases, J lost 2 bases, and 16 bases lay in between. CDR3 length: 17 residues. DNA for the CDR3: TGTGCCAGTAGTTGGCTCCAGGGAACGACTGGGGCCAACGTCCTGACTTTC. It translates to CASSWLQGTTGANVLTF.

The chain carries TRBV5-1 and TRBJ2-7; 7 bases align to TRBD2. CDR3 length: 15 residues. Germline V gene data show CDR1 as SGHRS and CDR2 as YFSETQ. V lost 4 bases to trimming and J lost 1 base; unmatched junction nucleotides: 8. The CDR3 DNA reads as TGCGCCAGCAGCCCCACAAGCGGGGTTTCCTACGAGCAGTACTTC. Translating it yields CASSPTSGVSYEQYF.

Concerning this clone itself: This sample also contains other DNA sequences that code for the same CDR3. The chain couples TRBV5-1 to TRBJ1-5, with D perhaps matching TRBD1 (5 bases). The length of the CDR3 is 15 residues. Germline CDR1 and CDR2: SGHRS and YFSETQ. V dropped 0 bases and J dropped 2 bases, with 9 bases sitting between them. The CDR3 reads CASSLEGGGNQPQHF. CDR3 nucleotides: TGCGCCAGCAGCTTGGAAGGAGGGGGCAATCAGCCCCAGCATTTT.

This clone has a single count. For the CDR3, the DNA is TGTGCCAGCAGCAAATCGCGGGCAGCTGGCTACACCTTC. It is translated as CASSKSRAAGYTF. The chain employs TRBV21-1 and TRBJ1-2. TRBV21-1 is an annotated pseudogene. The length of the CDR3 is 13 residues.

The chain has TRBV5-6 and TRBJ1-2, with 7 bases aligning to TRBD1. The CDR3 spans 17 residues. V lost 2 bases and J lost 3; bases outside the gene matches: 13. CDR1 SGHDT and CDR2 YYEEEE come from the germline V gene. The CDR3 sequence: CASSLFQGVGGHYGYTF. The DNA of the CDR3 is TGTGCCAGCAGCTTATTTCAGGGGGTAGGGGGCCACTATGGCTACACCTTC.

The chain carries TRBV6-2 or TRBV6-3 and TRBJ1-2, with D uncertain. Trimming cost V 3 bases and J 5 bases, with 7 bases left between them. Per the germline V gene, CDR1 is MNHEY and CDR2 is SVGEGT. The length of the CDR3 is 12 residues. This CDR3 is CASSYVLYGYTF. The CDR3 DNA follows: TGTGCCAGCAGTTATGTCCTTTATGGCTACACCTTC.

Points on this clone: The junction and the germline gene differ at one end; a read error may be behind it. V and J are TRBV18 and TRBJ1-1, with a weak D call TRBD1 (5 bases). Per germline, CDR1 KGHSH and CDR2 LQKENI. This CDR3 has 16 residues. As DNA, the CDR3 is TGTGCCAGCTCCCCACAGGCCGGGAGCATGAACACTGAAGCTTTCTTT. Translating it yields CASSPQAGSMNTEAFF.

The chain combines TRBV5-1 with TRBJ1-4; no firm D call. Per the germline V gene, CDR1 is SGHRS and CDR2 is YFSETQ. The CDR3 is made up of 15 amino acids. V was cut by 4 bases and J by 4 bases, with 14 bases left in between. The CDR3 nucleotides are TGCGCCAGCAGCATTGTAGGTACGGGTAATGAAAAACTGTTTTTT. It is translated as CASSIVGTGNEKLFF.

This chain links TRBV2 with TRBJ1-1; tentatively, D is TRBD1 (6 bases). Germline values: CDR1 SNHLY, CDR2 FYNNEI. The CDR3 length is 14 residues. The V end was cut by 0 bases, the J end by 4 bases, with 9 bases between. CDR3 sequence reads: CASSEALRGTEAFF. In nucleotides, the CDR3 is TGTGCCAGCAGTGAAGCGCTCAGGGGCACTGAAGCTTTCTTT.